This TCR beta chain appears in the sequencing data of a study of T cells after posttransplantation cyclophosphamide (dated by TCRdb to between 2015 and 2016). Regarding the research as a whole: Using TRB sequencing, the study followed how the T cell repertoire rebuilt after myeloablative bone marrow transplantation with posttransplantation cyclophosphamide given as GVHD prophylaxis. Blood from all 35 or so PTCy patients who had 1-year posttransplant specimens underwent TRB sequencing. Public TRB sequences were checked against a database of over 3,600 sequences associated with responses to pathogens, tumor antigens, self-antigens and alloantigens. Because TRA and TRB clonality correlated tightly in fewer than 10 samples, the subsequent TCR analyses were limited to TRB only. In 3 patients, up to about 3 additional blood samples taken between 2 and 5.2 years after transplant also underwent TRB sequencing, as did pretransplant blood from a handful of patients. Samples from 35 PTCy-treated patients, along with samples from approximately 15 of their related bone marrow donors, underwent antigen receptor sequencing.

General study outcomes and caveats: Across 35 to 55 patients, TRB clonality was highly associated with recipient CMV seropositivity and CMV reactivation, and diversity in PTCy patients was similar to diversity in CNI/methotrexate controls. The TRB repertoires of T cells infiltrating skin or the GI tract showed only limited overlap with the TRB repertoires found in blood. At 1-2 months, donor-recipient similarity was low but rose over the first year, and the later blood repertoires were often dominated by donor CD8+ memory clones.

Related bone marrow donors provided peripheral blood samples on the day of marrow donation. Mononuclear cells from peripheral blood and bone marrow were separated by Ficoll-Hypaque density centrifugation and then cryopreserved. Genomic DNA was used for TRB sequencing, which was performed with the immunoSEQ assay at survey resolution or with the hsTCRB kit. The study's processing was this. The immunoSEQ software handled the initial read processing, while the LymphoSeq R package was used for the repertoire analyses. Clonality was computed as 1 minus normalized Shannon entropy, and a Gini coefficient was also calculated for each TRB dataset. To infer phenotypes in unsorted samples, TRB sequences from sorted subsets of the recipient or donor were mapped onto unsorted samples from the same recipient. Held by TCRdb, this immuneACCESS table contains in-frame sequences only and omits some clones. Under half of the omission traces to an unresolved V gene where checked; the cause of the rest is unknown. V and J calls and clone size follow that table, whereas D and trimming were derived from the DNA. This sample is represented by some 40,000 clones, with no singletons among them. Approximately 5.9% of the sample goes to the ten largest clones.

This clone was picked up many times. Its recognized antigen is unknown. Nothing much larger sits one base from this clone, and base qualities are not available. The sample comprised PBMCs. The sequence came from a man aged 25 to 40 in good health and a related stem cell transplant donor.

The CDR3 in this case is CAGAQTSYEQYF. The DNA sequence is TGTGCCGGGGCCCAGACATCCTACGAGCAGTACTTC. The chain is assembled from TRBV6-2 or TRBV6-3 and TRBJ2-7; perhaps TRBD1 is the D gene, with 5 bases matching. Deletion took 11 bases off V and 1 base off J, with a span of 12 bases between the germline ends. From its cysteine to its phenylalanine, the CDR3 spans 12 amino acids. Kept here is only the CDR3 DNA, which spans 36 bases and is read in frame from base 1. Via the germline V gene, CDR1 is MNHEY and CDR2 SVGEGT.